This T cell receptor (beta chain) was recorded in a study of blood T cell repertoires in COVID-19. Whole-study context: Sites across the United States, Italy and Spain contributed samples from acute and convalescent COVID-19. The cDNA or gDNA used as material had been derived from T cells, B-cell-depleted T cells, or PBMCs.

Sequenced by immunoSEQ multiplex PCR; TCRdb stores in-frame clones only, minus some. The sample contains some 460,000 clones, around 90% of which appear only once. Each participant's cohort was designated according to participant-reported clinical history. The study counted Cohort 3 donors as recovered given two negative PCRs, clearance, or symptom resolution. The CDR3 spans 15 residues. The V gene's germline CDR1 is MGHRA and CDR2 YSYEKL. The trim removed 0 bases at V and 4 bases at J, leaving 2 bases unmatched. The chain uses TRBV4-1 and TRBJ2-5, with 10 bases identical to TRBD1. This sequence originates from a young woman who had recovered from COVID-19. The sample comprised PBMCs or T cells enriched from blood (not recorded which). In DNA, the CDR3 is TGCGCCAGCAGCCAAGATCGGACAGGGGGAGAGACCCAGTACTTC. This codes for CASSQDRTGGETQYF.